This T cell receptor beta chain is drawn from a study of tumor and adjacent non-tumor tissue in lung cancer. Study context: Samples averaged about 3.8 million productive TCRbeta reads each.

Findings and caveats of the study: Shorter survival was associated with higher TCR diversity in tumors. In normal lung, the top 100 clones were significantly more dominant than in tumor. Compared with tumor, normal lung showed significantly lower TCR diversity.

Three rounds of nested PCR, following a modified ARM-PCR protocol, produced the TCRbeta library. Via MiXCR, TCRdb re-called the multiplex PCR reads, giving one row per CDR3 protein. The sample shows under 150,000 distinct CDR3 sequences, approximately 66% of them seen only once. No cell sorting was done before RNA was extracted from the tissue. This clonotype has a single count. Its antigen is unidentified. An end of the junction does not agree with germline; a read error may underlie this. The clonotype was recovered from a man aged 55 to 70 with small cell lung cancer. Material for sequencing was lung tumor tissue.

Here the CDR3 DNA reads TGCAGTGCTAGAGATGGCGGGAATTACACCGGGGAGCTGTTATTT. This sequence encodes CSARDGGNYTGELLF. This rearrangement joins TRBV20-1 to TRBJ2-2; D possibly corresponds to TRBD2 (6 bases). This CDR3 has 15 residues. The germline gives CDR1 DFQATT, CDR2 SNEGSKA (reference sequence).